This TCR beta chain is from a study of identical twins. In TCRdb, the 5' RACE reads were re-called with MiXCR into one record per CDR3 protein. The table records roughly 200,000 distinct CDR3 sequences, 7.5% of them present only once. General study findings and limits: Insertions ran lower in abundant cord blood beta clonotypes, though not in memory repertoires.

After removal of 4 bases from V and 5 bases from J, the junction contained 9 bases not matched to a gene. The CDR3 runs to 15 residues. The germline V gene has CDR1 SGHNT and CDR2 YYREEE (reference sequence). A note on this clonotype: Its specificity is unknown.

The sample was also reused in another study, on yellow fever vaccine responses in identical twins.

The receptor's source is a woman between 18 and 29 years old in good health. Sequencing was done on a sample of memory (CD45RO+) T cells sorted from blood. The V gene is TRBV5-4, the J gene TRBJ2-1; 7 bases are a match to TRBD1. The CDR3 bases are TGTGCCAGCAGCCCACAGGGGACAAGGGACAATGAGCAGTTCTTC. Translation gives CASSPQGTRDNEQFF.